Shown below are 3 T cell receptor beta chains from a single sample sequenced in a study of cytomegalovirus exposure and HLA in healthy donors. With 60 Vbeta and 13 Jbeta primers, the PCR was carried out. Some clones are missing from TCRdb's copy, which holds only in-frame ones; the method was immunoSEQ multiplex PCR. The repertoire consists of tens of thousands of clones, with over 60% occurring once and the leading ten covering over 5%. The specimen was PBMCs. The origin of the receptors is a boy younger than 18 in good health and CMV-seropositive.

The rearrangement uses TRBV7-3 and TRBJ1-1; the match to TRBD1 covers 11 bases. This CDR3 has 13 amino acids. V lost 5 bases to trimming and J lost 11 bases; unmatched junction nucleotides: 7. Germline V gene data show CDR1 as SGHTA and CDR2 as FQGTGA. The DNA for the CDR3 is TGTGCCAGCAGCCTCGGACAGGGGGCTTCTGCTTTCTTT. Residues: CASSLGQGASAFF.

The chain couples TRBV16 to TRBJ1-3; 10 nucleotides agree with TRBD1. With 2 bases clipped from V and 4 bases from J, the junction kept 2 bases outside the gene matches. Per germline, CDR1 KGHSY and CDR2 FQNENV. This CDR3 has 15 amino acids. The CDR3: CASSQRTGGGNTIYF. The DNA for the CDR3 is TGTGCCAGCAGCCAAAGGACAGGGGGAGGAAACACCATATATTTT.

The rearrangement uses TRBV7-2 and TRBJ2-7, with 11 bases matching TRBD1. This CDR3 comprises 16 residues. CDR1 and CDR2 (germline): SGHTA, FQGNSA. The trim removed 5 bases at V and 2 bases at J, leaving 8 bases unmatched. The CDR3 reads CASSPWTGGITYEQYF. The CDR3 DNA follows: TGTGCCAGCAGCCCCTGGACAGGGGGCATCACCTACGAGCAGTACTTC.